The following is a TCR beta chain sequence with its context. V was pared by 6 bases and J by 4 bases, with 9 bases between. The CDR3 extends over 12 amino acids. Germline values: CDR1 MRHNA, CDR2 SNTAGT. The PCR ran on 60 Vbeta and 13 Jbeta primers. Only in-frame clones appear in the TCRdb table, and some are missing; sequencing was by immunoSEQ multiplex PCR. The table for this sample gives 150,000 to 250,000 clones. This sample is part of a study of cytomegalovirus exposure and HLA in healthy donors. The sample was PBMCs. The clonotype comes from a boy aged 5 to 17 in good health and CMV-seronegative. The rearrangement uses TRBV6-4 and TRBJ1-2; maybe TRBD1 (6 bases). CDR3 sequence: CASRGGGYGYTF. The CDR3, as DNA: TGTGCCAGCAGAGGGGGTGGCTATGGCTACACCTTC.